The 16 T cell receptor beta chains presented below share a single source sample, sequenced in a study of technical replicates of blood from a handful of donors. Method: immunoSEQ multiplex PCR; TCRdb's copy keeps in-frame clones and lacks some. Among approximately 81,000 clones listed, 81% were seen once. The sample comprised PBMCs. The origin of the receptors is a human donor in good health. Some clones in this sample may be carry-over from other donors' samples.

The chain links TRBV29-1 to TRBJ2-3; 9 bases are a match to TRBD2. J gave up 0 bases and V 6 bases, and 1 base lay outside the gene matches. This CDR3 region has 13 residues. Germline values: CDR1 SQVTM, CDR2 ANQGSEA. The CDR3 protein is CSVAGGSTDTQYF. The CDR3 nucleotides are TGCAGCGTGGCGGGGGGGAGCACAGATACGCAGTATTTT.

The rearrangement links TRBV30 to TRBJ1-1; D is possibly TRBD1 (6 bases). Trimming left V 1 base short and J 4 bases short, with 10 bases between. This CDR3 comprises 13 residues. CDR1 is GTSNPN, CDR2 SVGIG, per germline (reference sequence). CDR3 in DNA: TGTGCCTGGAGTGCGGGACATCTCACTGAAGCTTTCTTT. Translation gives CAWSAGHLTEAFF.

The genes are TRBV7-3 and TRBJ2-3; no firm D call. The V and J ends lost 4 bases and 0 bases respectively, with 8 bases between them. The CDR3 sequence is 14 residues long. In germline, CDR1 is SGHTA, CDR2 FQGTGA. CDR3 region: CASSSGFSTDTQYF. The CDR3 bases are TGTGCCAGCAGCTCCGGGTTTAGCACAGATACGCAGTATTTT.

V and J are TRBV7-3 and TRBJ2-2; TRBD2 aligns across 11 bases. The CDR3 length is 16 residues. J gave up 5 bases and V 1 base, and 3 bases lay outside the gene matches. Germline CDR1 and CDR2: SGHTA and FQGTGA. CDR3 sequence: CASSLKLAGDTGELFF. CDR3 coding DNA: TGTGCCAGCAGCTTAAAACTAGCGGGAGATACCGGGGAGCTGTTTTTT. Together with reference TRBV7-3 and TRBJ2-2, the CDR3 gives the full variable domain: GAGVSQTPSNKVTEKGKYVELRCDPISGHTALYWYRQSLGQGPEFLIYFQGTGAADDSGLPNDRFFAVRPEGSVSTLKIQRTERGDSAVYLCASSLKLAGDTGELFFGEGSRLTVL.

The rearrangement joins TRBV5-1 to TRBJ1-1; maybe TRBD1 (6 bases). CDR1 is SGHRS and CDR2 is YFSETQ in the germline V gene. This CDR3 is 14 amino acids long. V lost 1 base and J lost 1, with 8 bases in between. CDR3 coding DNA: TGCGCCAGCAGCTTGAGGGGACAGAACACTGAAGCTTTCTTT. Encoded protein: CASSLRGQNTEAFF.

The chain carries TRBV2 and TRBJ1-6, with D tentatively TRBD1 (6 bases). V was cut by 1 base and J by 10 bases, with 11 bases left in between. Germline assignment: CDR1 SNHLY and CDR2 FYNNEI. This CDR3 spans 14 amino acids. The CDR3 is CASSEGNRASPLHF. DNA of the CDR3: TGTGCCAGCAGTGAAGGAAACAGGGCATCACCCCTCCACTTT.

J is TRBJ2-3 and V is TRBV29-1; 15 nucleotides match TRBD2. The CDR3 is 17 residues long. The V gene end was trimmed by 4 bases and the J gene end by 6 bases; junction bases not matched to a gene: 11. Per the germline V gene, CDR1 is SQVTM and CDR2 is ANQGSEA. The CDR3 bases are TGCAGCGTTGTCCAACCCGGGACTAGCGGGAGGTTGGATACGCAGTATTTT. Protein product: CSVVQPGTSGRLDTQYF.

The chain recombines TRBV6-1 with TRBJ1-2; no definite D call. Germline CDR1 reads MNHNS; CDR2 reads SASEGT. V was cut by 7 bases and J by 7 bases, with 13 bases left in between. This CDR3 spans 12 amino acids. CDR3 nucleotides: TGTGCCAGCACCGTGAAGGAGGGTGGCTACACCTTC. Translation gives CASTVKEGGYTF.

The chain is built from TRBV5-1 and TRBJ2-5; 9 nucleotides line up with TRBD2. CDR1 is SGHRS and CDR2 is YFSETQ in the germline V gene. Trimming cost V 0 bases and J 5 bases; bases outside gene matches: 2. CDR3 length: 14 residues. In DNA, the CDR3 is TGCGCCAGCAGCTTGGAGCGGGGGGAGGAGACCCAGTACTTC. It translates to CASSLERGEETQYF. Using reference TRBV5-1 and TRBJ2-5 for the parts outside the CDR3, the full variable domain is KAGVTQTPRYLIKTRGQQVTLSCSPISGHRSVSWYQQTPGQGLQFLFEYFSETQRNKGNFPGRFSGRQFSNSRSEMNVSTLELGDSALYLCASSLERGEETQYFGPGTRLLVL.

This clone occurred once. In nucleotides, the CDR3 is TGTGCCAGCATCGGGGGGCGCATAGAAACGGGGACTAACAATGAGCAGTTCTTC. This encodes CASIGGRIETGTNNEQFF. The chain recombines TRBV6-4 with TRBJ2-1; D might be TRBD2 (7 bases). The germline gives CDR1 MRHNA, CDR2 SNTAGT. There are 18 residues in the CDR3. The V gene lost 7 bases and the J gene lost 5 bases, with 27 bases spanning the gap.

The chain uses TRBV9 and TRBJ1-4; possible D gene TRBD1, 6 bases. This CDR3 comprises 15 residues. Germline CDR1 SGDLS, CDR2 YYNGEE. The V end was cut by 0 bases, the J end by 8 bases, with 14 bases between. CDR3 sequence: CASSVAGGRGEKLFF. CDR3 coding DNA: TGTGCCAGCAGCGTAGCGGGTGGCAGGGGCGAAAAACTGTTTTTT.

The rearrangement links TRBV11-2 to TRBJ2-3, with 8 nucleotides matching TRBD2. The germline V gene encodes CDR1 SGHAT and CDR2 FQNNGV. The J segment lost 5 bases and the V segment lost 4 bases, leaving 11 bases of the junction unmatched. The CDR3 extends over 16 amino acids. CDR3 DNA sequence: TGTGCCAGCAGCTCGGCGTTCGGGAGGGCCGTAGATACGCAGTATTTT. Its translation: CASSSAFGRAVDTQYF.

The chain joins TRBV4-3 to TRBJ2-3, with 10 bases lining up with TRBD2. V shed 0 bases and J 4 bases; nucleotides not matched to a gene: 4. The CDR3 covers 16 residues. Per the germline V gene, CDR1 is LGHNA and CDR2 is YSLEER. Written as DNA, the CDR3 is TGCGCCAGCAGCCAAGACCTAGCGGGGGTGTCAGATACGCAGTATTTT. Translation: CASSQDLAGVSDTQYF.

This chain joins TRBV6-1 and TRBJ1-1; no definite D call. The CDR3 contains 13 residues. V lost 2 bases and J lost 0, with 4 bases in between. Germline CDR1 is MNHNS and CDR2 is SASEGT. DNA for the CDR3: TGTGCCAGCAGTGAAAACTTGAACACTGAAGCTTTCTTT. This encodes CASSENLNTEAFF.

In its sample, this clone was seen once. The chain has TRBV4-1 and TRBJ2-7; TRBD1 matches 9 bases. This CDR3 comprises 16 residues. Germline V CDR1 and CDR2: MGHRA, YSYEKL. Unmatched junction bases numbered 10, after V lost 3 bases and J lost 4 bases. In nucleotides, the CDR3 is TGCGCCAGCAGCCATCCACCGGGACAGGGACCTTACGAGCAGTACTTC. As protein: CASSHPPGQGPYEQYF.

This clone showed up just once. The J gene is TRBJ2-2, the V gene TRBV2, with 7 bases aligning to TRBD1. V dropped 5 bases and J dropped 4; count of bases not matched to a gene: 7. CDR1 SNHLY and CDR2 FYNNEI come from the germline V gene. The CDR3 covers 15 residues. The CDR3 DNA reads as TGTGCCAGCAGTATACAGGGGTTGAGCACCGGGGAGCTGTTTTTT. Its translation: CASSIQGLSTGELFF.